The 27 T cell receptor beta chains in this list originate from one sample, sequenced in a study of CD8 T cells in ankylosing spondylitis. Whole-study findings and limits: A TCR beta motif made of fewer than ten highly homologous variants seemed typical of ankylosing spondylitis blood.

No antigen has been identified for these receptors. TCRdb re-analysed the 5' RACE reads in MiXCR, keeping a single row per CDR3 protein. Among fewer than 500,000 distinct CDR3 sequences, roughly 26% were seen once, and the ten largest hold 0.89%. Sequenced: blood, either unsorted or a sorted T cell fraction (not recorded which). Receptors were obtained from a male donor with ankylosing spondylitis.

This clonotype turned up a few times. The J gene is TRBJ1-2, the V gene TRBV10-3; 9 nucleotides line up with TRBD1. V dropped 6 bases and J dropped 7; count of bases not matched to a gene: 9. The CDR3 contains 14 residues. Germline loops: CDR1 ENHRY, CDR2 SYGVKD. In DNA form, the CDR3 reads TGTGCCATCAGGGGCCCAGGACAGGGGTTTGGCTACACCTTC. This gives the protein CAIRGPGQGFGYTF.

CDR3 in amino acids: CASSLDPYSGNTIYF. As DNA, the CDR3 is TGTGCCAGCAGTTTAGACCCTTACTCTGGAAACACCATATATTTT. The rearrangement links TRBV12-3 or TRBV12-4 to TRBJ1-3, with D unresolved. Trimming took 1 base from V and 0 from J, leaving 7 bases between them. This CDR3 has 15 amino acids.

The chain has TRBV30 and TRBJ2-7; tentatively, D is TRBD1 or TRBD2 (6 bases each). Germline V gene lookup returns CDR1 GTSNPN and CDR2 SVGIG (reference sequence). The length of the CDR3 is 15 residues. Trimming stripped 1 base from V and 4 bases from J, with 17 bases between. The CDR3 coding sequence is TGTGCCTGGAGTGGGGGGGCCCTAGGGGTGTACGAGCAGTACGTC. It translates to CAWSGGALGVYEQYV.

The CDR3 bases are TGCAGCGTTGTAGCGGTTCGCACAGATACGCAGTATTTT. Its translation is CSVVAVRTDTQYF. The gene calls are TRBV29-1 and TRBJ2-3; possible D gene TRBD2, 6 bases. Germline V gene data show CDR1 as SQVTM and CDR2 as ANQGSEA. CDR3 length: 13 residues. Trimming took 4 bases from V and 1 from J, leaving 9 bases between them.

This clonotype has only a few counts. The chain recombines TRBV21-1 with TRBJ1-2. TRBV21-1 is noted as a pseudogene. The CDR3 is made up of 15 amino acids. CDR3 sequence: CASSKAAGSNYGYTF. In nucleotides, the CDR3 is TGTGCCAGCAGCAAAGCGGCAGGATCTAACTATGGCTACACCTTC.

This clonotype was seen a handful of times. The chain has TRBV29-1 and TRBJ2-2; D is unclear. Trimming cost V 1 base and J 1 base, with 7 bases left between them. This CDR3 spans 14 amino acids. CDR1 and CDR2 (germline): SQVTM, ANQGSEA. CDR3 sequence (DNA): TGCAGCGTTGAAGGGCGGCTGAACACCGGGGAGCTGTTTTTT. Translating it yields CSVEGRLNTGELFF.

A few counts support this clonotype. V usage is TRBV5-1 and J usage is TRBJ1-2; 9 nucleotides align to TRBD1. CDR3 length: 15 residues. J was trimmed by 7 bases and V by 2 bases; bases with no gene match: 9. Germline V gene lookup returns CDR1 SGHRS and CDR2 YFSETQ. CDR3 coding DNA: TGCGCCAGCAGCTTCGATACAGGGGGCGCGGGTGGCTACACCTTC. As protein: CASSFDTGGAGGYTF.

This clonotype showed up just a few times. This chain connects TRBV5-1 to TRBJ1-4; 9 positions match TRBD1. V lost 6 bases to trimming and J lost 7 bases; unmatched junction nucleotides: 7. The CDR3 consists of 14 residues. Germline loops: CDR1 SGHRS, CDR2 YFSETQ. The CDR3, as DNA: TGCGCCAGCAAGACGGACAGGGGTCGTGAAAAACTGTTTTTT. Translation: CASKTDRGREKLFF. The variable domain in full, completed from reference TRBV5-1 and TRBJ1-4, reads KAGVTQTPRYLIKTRGQQVTLSCSPISGHRSVSWYQQTPGQGLQFLFEYFSETQRNKGNFPGRFSGRQFSNSRSEMNVSTLELGDSALYLCASKTDRGREKLFFGSGTQLSVL.

The gene calls are TRBV4-2 and TRBJ2-1; unclear D gene. The V gene lost 5 bases and the J gene lost 0 bases, with 14 bases spanning the gap. This CDR3 comprises 16 residues. Looked up from germline, CDR1 is LGHNA and CDR2 is YNFKEQ. This chain's CDR3 is CASSSIPGSSYNEQFF. The CDR3 bases are TGTGCCAGCAGCTCCATCCCTGGAAGCTCCTACAATGAGCAGTTCTTC.

This clonotype was counted many times. CDR3 amino acids: CASSLGSTGRGTEAFF. DNA for the CDR3: TGTGCCAGCAGCTTAGGTAGTACAGGGCGAGGCACTGAAGCTTTCTTT. The genes are TRBV7-9 and TRBJ1-1; tentative D call: TRBD1 (6 bases). The CDR3 consists of 16 residues. V dropped 1 base and J dropped 4 bases, with 16 bases sitting between them. In germline, CDR1 is SEHNR, CDR2 FQNEAQ (reference sequence).

The sample holds a few counts of this clonotype. The V call is TRBV5-1, the J call TRBJ2-2, with a possible D match to TRBD1 (6 bases). CDR1 and CDR2 (germline): SGHRS, YFSETQ. This CDR3 is built from 18 residues. V lost 0 bases and J lost 4, with 19 bases in between. The CDR3: CASSLGGTGPRSTGELFF. CDR3 sequence (DNA): TGCGCCAGCAGCTTGGGGGGTACAGGGCCGAGAAGCACCGGGGAGCTGTTTTTT.

In its sample, this clonotype was seen many times. The chain links TRBV12-3 or TRBV12-4 to TRBJ2-7; 7 nucleotides agree with TRBD1. The trim removed 6 bases at V and 5 bases at J, leaving 4 bases unmatched. This CDR3 region has 12 residues. The CDR3 sequence is CASRKTGHEQYV. The CDR3 DNA follows: TGTGCCAGCAGGAAGACAGGGCACGAGCAGTACGTC.

This clonotype was observed a handful of times. The CDR3 is CASTSWDEQFF. The CDR3 coding sequence is TGTGCCAGCACCTCGTGGGATGAGCAGTTCTTC. V usage is TRBV3-1 and J usage is TRBJ2-1; unclear D gene. V lost 7 bases and J 8 bases, leaving 9 bases between the germline ends. Germline CDR1 reads LGHDT; CDR2 reads YNNKEL (reference sequence). CDR3 length: 11 residues.

The CDR3 spells CASSPDWRKLFF. The CDR3 coding sequence is TGTGCCAGCAGCCCGGATTGGCGAAAACTGTTTTTT. This chain joins TRBV3-1 and TRBJ1-4; unclear D gene. V lost 4 bases and J 10 bases, leaving 10 bases between the germline ends. From germline, CDR1 is LGHDT and CDR2 YNNKEL (reference sequence). This CDR3 contains 12 residues. Looking up the rest from reference TRBV3-1 and TRBJ1-4 gives the full variable domain: DTAVSQTPKYLVTQMGNDKSIKCEQNLGHDTMYWYKQDSKKFLKIMFSYNNKELIINETVPNRFSPKSPDKAHLNLHINSLELGDSAVYFCASSPDWRKLFFGSGTQLSVL.

V usage is TRBV7-8 and J usage is TRBJ2-2, with TRBD1 identical over 10 bases. The V gene's germline CDR1 is SGHVS and CDR2 FQNEAQ. The CDR3 is 16 residues long. With 2 bases clipped from V and 8 bases from J, the junction kept 8 bases outside the gene matches. CDR3 amino acids: CASSLPRQGALGELFF. Written as DNA, the CDR3 is TGTGCCAGCAGCTTACCCCGACAGGGGGCTTTGGGGGAGCTGTTTTTT.

V gene TRBV20-1 combines with J gene TRBJ2-3, with 9 bases aligning to TRBD2. Per the germline V gene, CDR1 is DFQATT and CDR2 is SNEGSKA (reference sequence). V dropped 6 bases and J dropped 6; count of bases not matched to a gene: 10. The CDR3 totals 14 residues. CDR3 DNA: TGCAGTGCCGTGAGCGGGAGGCTCGGGGATACGCAGTATTTT. It yields the protein CSAVSGRLGDTQYF.

The chain combines TRBV29-1 with TRBJ1-5, with D perhaps TRBD1 (5 bases). Trimming shortened V by 6 bases and J by 0 bases, and 12 bases separated the two germline ends. The CDR3 is made up of 14 amino acids. Per the germline V gene, CDR1 is SQVTM and CDR2 is ANQGSEA. The CDR3 is CSVTPQGSNQPQHF. DNA for the CDR3: TGCAGCGTGACCCCCCAGGGTAGCAATCAGCCCCAGCATTTT.

This clonotype was counted only a few times. This chain joins TRBV10-3 and TRBJ2-5, with 7 bases that match TRBD1. There are 13 residues in the CDR3. After removal of 6 bases from V and 4 bases from J, the junction contained 5 bases not matched to a gene. Germline CDR1 and CDR2: ENHRY and SYGVKD. CDR3 DNA: TGTGCCATCAGGGGCCGACAGGGAGAGACCCAGTACTTC. Translation: CAIRGRQGETQYF.

This chain joins TRBV10-3 and TRBJ2-7, with 7 bases lining up with TRBD1. V shed 3 bases and J 2 bases; nucleotides not matched to a gene: 1. The CDR3 has 13 residues. Germline-derived CDR1 and CDR2 are ENHRY and SYGVKD. The CDR3 DNA reads as TGTGCCATCAGTGAAGGACAGGCCTACGAGCAGTACTTC. Its translation: CAISEGQAYEQYF.

The V gene is TRBV20-1, the J gene TRBJ2-1; no clear D. V dropped 3 bases and J dropped 0 bases, with 15 bases sitting between them. CDR3 size: 16 residues. Germline V gene sequence: CDR1 DFQATT, CDR2 SNEGSKA (reference sequence). CDR3 coding DNA: TGCAGTGCTAGTAAGTTGGCAGGTGTCTCCTACAATGAGCAGTTCTTC. Amino acids: CSASKLAGVSYNEQFF.

V usage is TRBV12-3 or TRBV12-4 and J usage is TRBJ2-1; D unresolved. V was pared by 7 bases and J by 2 bases, with 21 bases between. The CDR3 runs 17 residues. The CDR3 spells CASKSRVGLETYNEQFF. The CDR3 nucleotides are TGTGCCAGCAAATCACGAGTGGGATTAGAGACCTACAATGAGCAGTTCTTC.

This clonotype was observed a single time. V is TRBV25-1 and J is TRBJ2-7, with no clear D. This CDR3 comprises 13 residues. Trimming stripped 3 bases from V and 6 bases from J, with 12 bases between. Looked up from germline, CDR1 is MGHDK and CDR2 is SYGVNS. The CDR3 DNA reads TGTGCCAGCAGTGACTCCACTTGGGGCGAGCAGTACTTC. It encodes CASSDSTWGEQYF.

The chain links TRBV2 to TRBJ2-1; 10 bases line up with TRBD1. The CDR3 loop spans 14 amino acids. V lost 3 bases, J lost 8 bases, and 4 bases stayed unmatched. Germline loops: CDR1 SNHLY, CDR2 FYNNEI. The DNA for the CDR3 is TGTGCCAGCAGTGAGACAGGGGGCGGATATGAGCAGTTCTTC. As protein: CASSETGGGYEQFF.

The rearrangement joins TRBV27 to TRBJ2-6; D unclear. Germline V lookup: CDR1 MNHEY, CDR2 SMNVEV (reference sequence). V was trimmed by 7 bases and J by 0 bases, leaving 10 bases between them. The CDR3 runs to 15 residues. CDR3 nucleotide sequence: TGTGCCAGCACCCAGCCTAGCTCTGGGGCCAACGTCCTGACTTTC. This encodes CASTQPSSGANVLTF.

This clonotype was seen a few times. The rearrangement links TRBV29-1 to TRBJ2-1; D may be TRBD2 (6 bases). Germline V CDR1 and CDR2: SQVTM, ANQGSEA. The ends were cut back, 5 bases at V and 1 base at J, with 15 bases in the middle. The CDR3 runs 15 residues. The CDR3 bases are TGCAGCGTTATAGGGGACTCAACTTCCTACAATGAGCAGTTCTTC. Translation: CSVIGDSTSYNEQFF.

V and J are TRBV19 and TRBJ2-6; D remains ambiguous. The CDR3 contains 15 residues. V was cut by 5 bases and J by 0 bases, with 8 bases left in between. Germline V gives CDR1 LNHDA, CDR2 SQIVND (reference sequence). The CDR3 region is CASSHGVSGANVLTF. In DNA form, the CDR3 reads TGTGCCAGTAGTCATGGGGTCTCTGGGGCCAACGTCCTGACTTTC.

This clonotype was counted only a few times. The genes are TRBV7-2 and TRBJ1-2; D remains unclear. CDR1 SGHTA and CDR2 FQGNSA come from the germline V gene. The CDR3 runs to 13 residues. V was clipped by 5 bases and J by 4 bases, with 11 bases between them. The DNA for the CDR3 is TGTGCCAGCAGCGGATCTGGAGGCTATGGCTACACCTTC. Its protein is CASSGSGGYGYTF. The full variable domain, its missing parts supplied by reference TRBV7-2 and TRBJ1-2, is GAGVSQSPSNKVTEKGKDVELRCDPISGHTALYWYRQSLGQGLEFLIYFQGNSAPDKSGLPSDRFSAERTGGSVSTLTIQRTQQEDSAVYLCASSGSGGYGYTFGSGTRLTVV.